These 21 T cell receptor beta chains were all obtained from the same sample, sequenced in a study of blood T cells in healthy people across ages. A sample-barcoded 5' primer and a J-beta primer mix were used in a second PCR of roughly 7 to 11 cycles. TCRdb redid the calling of the 5' RACE reads with MiXCR, one entry per CDR3 protein. The profile shows 850,000 to 1,000,000 distinct CDR3 sequences, 51% of them singletons. Sequencing input: blood. The receptor set was obtained from an older woman in good health.

The CDR3 loop reads CASSSRVGGFSYNEQFF. The CDR3 region has the DNA TGTGCCAGCAGCTCCCGTGTGGGGGGGTTCTCCTACAATGAGCAGTTCTTC. The chain links TRBV7-2 to TRBJ2-1; 7 bases line up with TRBD2. The germline V gene has CDR1 SGHTA and CDR2 FQGNSA. Losses at the gene ends were 4 bases for V and 0 bases for J; bases not matched to a gene: 9. This CDR3 is built from 17 residues.

The J gene is TRBJ2-5, the V gene TRBV5-4, with D possibly matching TRBD1 (5 bases). This CDR3 is 15 amino acids long. Trimming removed 6 bases from V and 11 bases from J, with 26 bases in between. The germline gives CDR1 SGHNT, CDR2 YYREEE (reference sequence). CDR3 region: CASMSGANSYNEQYF. The CDR3 DNA reads as TGTGCCAGCATGAGTGGGGCCAACTCCTACAATGAGCAGTACTTC.

This chain links TRBV12-3 or TRBV12-4 with TRBJ2-7; TRBD1 matches at 7 bases. The J segment lost 4 bases and the V segment lost 7 bases, leaving 7 bases of the junction unmatched. CDR3 length: 13 residues. The CDR3 spells CASKPGQSYEQYF. For the CDR3, the DNA is TGTGCCAGCAAACCGGGACAGAGTTACGAGCAGTACTTC.

The gene calls are TRBV30 and TRBJ1-5, with D perhaps matching TRBD1 (5 bases). Trimming took off 1 base at V and 6 bases at J, with 13 bases between the two ends. The CDR3 has 14 residues. From germline, CDR1 is GTSNPN and CDR2 SVGIG (reference sequence). CDR3 in DNA: TGTGCCTGGAGTGATATCGGGGGGGGTCAGCCCCAGCATTTT. Protein product: CAWSDIGGGQPQHF. Looking up the rest from reference TRBV30 and TRBJ1-5 gives the full variable domain: SQTIHQWPATLVQPVGSPLSLECTVEGTSNPNLYWYRQAAGRGLQLLFYSVGIGQISSEVPQNLSASRPQDRQFILSSKKLLLSDSGFYLCAWSDIGGGQPQHFGDGTRLSIL.

The chain combines TRBV7-9 with TRBJ2-1, with 7 bases aligning to TRBD2. Germline values: CDR1 SEHNR, CDR2 FQNEAQ (reference sequence). This CDR3 spans 16 amino acids. With V trimmed by 1 base and J by 5 bases, 8 bases remained unmatched. The CDR3 DNA sequence: TGTGCCAGCAGCTTAGGACTAGCCGGGAGAGACAATGAGCAGTTCTTC. The encoded protein is CASSLGLAGRDNEQFF.

V and J are TRBV20-1 and TRBJ2-3, with TRBD1 identical over 7 bases. This CDR3 contains 16 residues. J gave up 8 bases and V 5 bases, and 19 bases lay outside the gene matches. The V gene's germline CDR1 is DFQATT and CDR2 SNEGSKA (reference sequence). CDR3 sequence: CSAPTPTGAATGTQYF. In DNA form, the CDR3 reads TGCAGTGCTCCAACCCCTACAGGGGCGGCCACGGGTACGCAGTATTTT.

A few counts support this clonotype. The V gene is TRBV10-3, the J gene TRBJ1-1, with D hard to call. V was trimmed by 5 bases and J by 2 bases, leaving 9 bases between them. Germline V gene sequence: CDR1 ENHRY, CDR2 SYGVKD. CDR3 length: 13 amino acids. CDR3 sequence: CAISRLGNTEAFF. Here the CDR3 DNA reads TGTGCCATCAGTCGGTTGGGAAACACTGAAGCTTTCTTT.

The gene calls are TRBV27 and TRBJ2-5, with a tentative D call TRBD2 (5 bases). CDR1 and CDR2 from the germline V gene are MNHEY and SMNVEV (reference sequence). The V gene lost 5 bases and the J gene lost 9 bases, with 22 bases spanning the gap. The CDR3 contains 15 residues. The DNA of the CDR3 is TGTGCCAGCAGTCGCGAGGTGTCAGGACTTTGGGCCCAGTACTTC. Translated: CASSREVSGLWAQYF.

Only one count was recorded for this clonotype. V gene TRBV6-2 or TRBV6-3 combines with J gene TRBJ2-5, with D maybe TRBD2 (6 bases). V dropped 0 bases and J dropped 3 bases, with 11 bases sitting between them. Germline CDR1 is MNHEY and CDR2 is SVGEGT. CDR3 length: 15 amino acids. This CDR3 reads CASSYSSGGKETQYF. In nucleotides, the CDR3 is TGTGCCAGCAGTTACTCGAGTGGGGGGAAAGAGACCCAGTACTTC.

As to this clonotype: An end of the junction differs from the germline gene, which may be a read error. V gene TRBV7-9 combines with J gene TRBJ1-1; maybe TRBD1 (5 bases). The CDR3 has 14 residues. CDR1 and CDR2 (germline): SEHNR, FQNEAQ (reference sequence). The CDR3 spells CASSLGAVGTETFF. Here the CDR3 DNA reads TGTGCCAGCAGCTTAGGAGCGGTGGGGACTGAAACTTTCTTT.

DNA for the CDR3: TGTGCCAGCAGTCCCCAGATCGGGGGTGGGACTGAAGCTTTCTTT. Its translation: CASSPQIGGGTEAFF. V and J are TRBV12-3 or TRBV12-4 and TRBJ1-1; possibly TRBD1 for D (5 bases). The V gene lost 5 bases and the J gene lost 5 bases, with 18 bases spanning the gap. The CDR3 consists of 15 residues.

This clonotype was found a few times. V is TRBV7-2 and J is TRBJ2-6, with 7 bases that match TRBD1. V shed 3 bases and J 1 base; nucleotides not matched to a gene: 9. The CDR3 covers 18 residues. Germline V lookup: CDR1 SGHTA, CDR2 FQGNSA. The CDR3 here is CASSFRQGRSSGANVLTF. Here the CDR3 DNA reads TGTGCCAGCAGCTTCCGACAGGGTCGTTCTTCTGGGGCCAACGTCCTGACTTTC.

This clonotype has a handful of counts. This chain links TRBV4-1 with TRBJ2-5, with 10 bases identical to TRBD2. V lost 8 bases and J lost 3; bases outside the gene matches: 3. Germline-derived CDR1 and CDR2 are MGHRA and YSYEKL. This CDR3 contains 13 residues. Written as DNA, the CDR3 is TGCGCCAGCGGACTAGCGGCCAAAGAGACCCAGTACTTC. Translated: CASGLAAKETQYF.

This clonotype has just a few counts. The chain combines TRBV27 with TRBJ2-5; D unclear. Trimming cost V 7 bases and J 11 bases, with 20 bases left between them. Germline V gives CDR1 MNHEY, CDR2 SMNVEV (reference sequence). CDR3 length: 13 amino acids. For the CDR3, the DNA is TGTGCCAGCATCTCGGCTTTTCCTTTGAAGCAGTACTTC. Protein product: CASISAFPLKQYF.

The chain links TRBV20-1 to TRBJ2-1; 15 bases fit TRBD2. In germline, CDR1 is DFQATT, CDR2 SNEGSKA (reference sequence). This CDR3 is 16 amino acids long. Trimming at V came to 1 base and at J to 8 bases, leaving 6 bases not matched to a gene. CDR3 DNA sequence: TGCAGTGCTAGAGCGGGACTAGCGGGAGGAGGCGATGAGCAGTTCTTC. The encoded protein is CSARAGLAGGGDEQFF.

The gene calls are TRBV28 and TRBJ2-4; 8 bases align to TRBD1. The CDR3 extends over 14 amino acids. V trimming: 2 bases; J trimming: 13 bases; junction bases outside the gene matches: 10. CDR1 MDHEN and CDR2 SYDVKM come from the germline V gene. The CDR3 is CASSLGTGWREQYF. CDR3 DNA sequence: TGTGCCAGCAGTTTAGGGACAGGCTGGAGGGAGCAGTACTTC.

This clonotype has a handful of counts. CDR3 DNA sequence: TGTGCCAGCAGTTTCCCATGGGGTCTAGCCTACGAGCAGTACTTC. Residues: CASSFPWGLAYEQYF. V gene TRBV12-3 or TRBV12-4 combines with J gene TRBJ2-7; D is unclear. Trimming left V 3 bases short and J 2 bases short, with 14 bases between. The CDR3 consists of 15 residues.

This chain joins TRBV12-3 or TRBV12-4 and TRBJ2-7; 10 bases match TRBD2. CDR3 size: 17 residues. V was pared by 3 bases and J by 1 base, with 9 bases of the junction left unmatched. The CDR3 DNA reads TGTGCCAGCAGTTTGGCTAGCGGGAGATTGGGATCCTACGAGCAGTACTTC. Translating it yields CASSLASGRLGSYEQYF.

As to this clonotype: A junction end diverges from the germline sequence, so it may reflect a read error. This rearrangement joins TRBV4-1 to TRBJ2-4; the D gene is possibly TRBD1 (5 bases). The CDR3 runs 15 residues. CDR1 and CDR2 (germline): MGHRA, YSYEKL. Here the CDR3 reads CASRQESPQGNIQYF. DNA of the CDR3: TGCGCCAGCAGGCAAGAGTCCCCTCAGGGAAACATTCAGTACTTC.

This chain joins TRBV9 and TRBJ2-1, with D possibly TRBD1 on 7 matching bases. The end of the DNA aligns better with TRBJ2-7, so the J call may be wrong. The CDR3 loop spans 17 amino acids. Germline V gives CDR1 SGDLS, CDR2 YYNGEE. In DNA form, the CDR3 reads TGTGCCAGCAGCGTCGAGGCGGGGACAGCCGCCTACAATGAGCAGTACTTC. Amino acid sequence: CASSVEAGTAAYNEQYF.

This clonotype showed up just once. This chain connects TRBV11-2 to TRBJ2-1; 9 positions match TRBD1. Germline V gives CDR1 SGHAT, CDR2 FQNNGV. The length of the CDR3 is 16 residues. V was pared by 3 bases and J by 1 base, with 4 bases of the junction left unmatched. The CDR3 protein is CASSFRGTGSYNEQFF. The CDR3 region has the DNA TGTGCCAGCAGCTTCCGAGGGACAGGGTCCTACAATGAGCAGTTCTTC.